This paragraph reports one T cell receptor beta chain. CDR3 length: 15 residues. Germline CDR1 reads SGHDT; CDR2 reads YYEEEE. The V end was cut by 0 bases, the J end by 7 bases, with 14 bases between. CD8 cells classed as naive were CD45RO-negative and positively selected for CCR7, excluding terminally differentiated effector memory CD45RA+ cells. The data are from a study of shared clonotypes between healthy human individuals. Turning to the study itself: Each donor's CD4 naive and CD4 memory cells filled three plates apiece, CD8 naive two, and CD8 memory one.

The data were produced by immunoSEQ multiplex PCR, yet TCRdb's version contains in-frame clones alone and is incomplete. The table includes just over 2,000,000 clones, about 95% detected once. The rearrangement joins TRBV5-6 to TRBJ1-5; possibly TRBD1 for D (5 bases). This clonotype originated in a man aged 18 to 29 in good health. Source material: naive CD8+ T cells sorted from blood. The CDR3: CASSLGGVGDQPQHF. The CDR3 DNA reads as TGTGCCAGCAGCTTGGGAGGGGTGGGCGACCAGCCCCAGCATTTT.